A single sample is the source of the 8 T cell receptor beta chains below, sequenced in a study of T cell changes during pregnancy in multiple sclerosis (dated by TCRdb to the late 2010s). Libraries were built with the immunoSEQ multiplex PCR assay. TCRdb retrieved this table from immuneACCESS and kept in-frame rearrangements only. Not all clones are present; in checked studies, unresolved V genes account for under half, and no reason is known for the remainder. This sample has tens of thousands of clones in its table, and about 90% of those were observed once. The ten biggest clones cover 0.52% of the sample. Sequenced material: CD4+ T cells from peripheral blood mononuclear cells, taken in the third trimester of pregnancy. These TCRs come from a female donor with multiple sclerosis, enrolled in a pregnancy study.

A remark on this clone: Relative to the germline gene, one junction end is altered; a read error may explain this. The chain recombines TRBV7-9 with TRBJ1-2, with 9 bases matching TRBD1. CDR3 length: 14 residues. Germline CDR1 SEHNR, CDR2 FQNEAQ (reference sequence). CDR3 in amino acids: CAWAGTGTNYGYTF. The DNA for the CDR3 is TGCGCCTGGGCCGGGACAGGGACTAACTATGGCTACACCTTC.

The CDR3, as DNA: TGTGCCAGCTCACTTTCAGGGATAGAGACCCAGTACTTC. The encoded protein is CASSLSGIETQYF. This chain connects TRBV18 to TRBJ2-5; D is possibly TRBD1 (5 bases). The CDR3 contains 13 residues. Germline V CDR1 and CDR2: KGHSH, LQKENI. The V end lost 4 bases, the J end lost 4 bases, and 10 bases lay between the germline ends.

This sequence joins TRBV18 and TRBJ2-7; the match to TRBD2 covers 7 bases. Losses at the gene ends were 2 bases for V and 2 bases for J; bases not matched to a gene: 9. The CDR3 totals 16 residues. Germline values: CDR1 KGHSH, CDR2 LQKENI. The CDR3: CASSPGARAGAYEQYF. Here the CDR3 DNA reads TGTGCCAGCTCACCAGGAGCTAGGGCGGGAGCCTACGAGCAGTACTTC.

V and J are TRBV7-2 and TRBJ2-2, with a tentative D call TRBD2 (6 bases). V dropped 2 bases and J dropped 4 bases, with 11 bases sitting between them. CDR3 length equals 15 residues. The germline V gene encodes CDR1 SGHTA and CDR2 FQGNSA. CDR3 bases: TGTGCCAGCAGCTTAATGAGCGGGTCCACCGGGGAGCTGTTTTTT. Translating gives CASSLMSGSTGELFF.

This clone has a handful of counts. The chain links TRBV10-3 to TRBJ2-7; 11 bases agree with TRBD2. The CDR3 covers 14 residues. Germline V gene lookup returns CDR1 ENHRY and CDR2 SYGVKD. Losses at the gene ends were 10 bases for V and 10 bases for J; bases not matched to a gene: 15. CDR3 in amino acids: CATLGLAESGGQYF. In DNA, the CDR3 is TGTGCCACCTTGGGACTAGCGGAGTCTGGCGGACAGTACTTC.

V is TRBV27 and J is TRBJ1-5; 7 bases align to TRBD1. The CDR3 length is 15 residues. Trimming removed 8 bases from V and 0 bases from J; junction bases left unmatched: 7. Germline lookup yields CDR1 MNHEY and CDR2 SMNVEV (reference sequence). The CDR3 sequence: CASQKDRASNQPQHF. The CDR3 DNA reads TGTGCCAGCCAAAAAGACAGGGCTAGCAATCAGCCCCAGCATTTT.

The chain carries TRBV30 and TRBJ2-5; 10 nucleotides align to TRBD2. Trimming cost V 5 bases and J 4 bases; bases outside gene matches: 1. The germline gives CDR1 GTSNPN, CDR2 SVGIG (reference sequence). The CDR3 loop spans 12 amino acids. This CDR3 is CAWLAGAETQYF. As DNA, the CDR3 is TGTGCCTGGCTAGCGGGAGCAGAGACCCAGTACTTC.

This clone was seen just once. The chain combines TRBV7-2 with TRBJ1-1; D gene unclear. The CDR3 extends over 13 amino acids. V lost 5 bases and J 1 base, leaving 8 bases between the germline ends. Germline V lookup: CDR1 SGHTA, CDR2 FQGNSA. CDR3 nucleotide sequence: TGTGCCAGCAGCCAAAACAGGAACACTGAAGCTTTCTTT. It yields the protein CASSQNRNTEAFF. Looking up the rest from reference TRBV7-2 and TRBJ1-1 gives the full variable domain: GAGVSQSPSNKVTEKGKDVELRCDPISGHTALYWYRQSLGQGLEFLIYFQGNSAPDKSGLPSDRFSAERTGGSVSTLTIQRTQQEDSAVYLCASSQNRNTEAFFGQGTRLTVV.